What follows describes a single T cell receptor beta chain. The CDR3 consists of 16 residues. The sample is drawn from a study of cytomegalovirus exposure and HLA in healthy donors. Donors likely had unrecorded immune exposures despite being nominally healthy when sampled. The PCR was carried out with 60 Vbeta primers and 13 Jbeta primers. Assay: immunoSEQ multiplex PCR; the TCRdb copy retains only in-frame clones and omits some. The repertoire has 130,000 to 150,000 clones, 70% to 85% of them found once; the top ten carry around 4%. The sequence was collected from a man between 40 and 49 years old in good health and CMV-seropositive. The chain links TRBV21-1 to TRBJ2-7; the DNA was not compared with TRBD2, the D call given in the table. TRBV21-1 is a documented pseudogene. Specimen: PBMCs. Here the CDR3 DNA reads TGTGCCAGCAGCAAAGGACTAGCGGGGCCAACCTACGAGCAGTACTTC. Translating gives CASSKGLAGPTYEQYF.